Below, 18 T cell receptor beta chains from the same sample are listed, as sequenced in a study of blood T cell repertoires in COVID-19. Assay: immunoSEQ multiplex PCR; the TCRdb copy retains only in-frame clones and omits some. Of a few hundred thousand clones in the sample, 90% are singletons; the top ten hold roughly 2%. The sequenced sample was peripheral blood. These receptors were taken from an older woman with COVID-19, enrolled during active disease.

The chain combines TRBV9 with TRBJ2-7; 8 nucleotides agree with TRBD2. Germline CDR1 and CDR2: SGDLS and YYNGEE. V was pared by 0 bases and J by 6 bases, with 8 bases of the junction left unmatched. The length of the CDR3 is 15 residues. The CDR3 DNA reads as TGTGCCAGCAGCGTAGGGGGACTAGGGAGTTCCGAGCAGTACTTC. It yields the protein CASSVGGLGSSEQYF.

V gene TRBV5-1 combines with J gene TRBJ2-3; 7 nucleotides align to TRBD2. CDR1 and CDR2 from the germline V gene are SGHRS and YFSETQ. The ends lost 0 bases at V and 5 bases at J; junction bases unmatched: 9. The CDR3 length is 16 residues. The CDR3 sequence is CASSLGDYWDGDTQYF. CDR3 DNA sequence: TGCGCCAGCAGCTTGGGGGACTACTGGGATGGAGATACGCAGTATTTT. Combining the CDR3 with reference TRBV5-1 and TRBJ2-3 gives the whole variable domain KAGVTQTPRYLIKTRGQQVTLSCSPISGHRSVSWYQQTPGQGLQFLFEYFSETQRNKGNFPGRFSGRQFSNSRSEMNVSTLELGDSALYLCASSLGDYWDGDTQYFGPGTRLTVL.

The CDR3 is CASSEYTGTGRNTIYF. CDR3 bases: TGTGCCAGCAGTGAATATACCGGGACAGGGAGAAACACCATATATTTT. The rearrangement links TRBV2 to TRBJ1-3; 9 bases match TRBD1. The CDR3 totals 16 residues. Trimming cost V 2 bases and J 5 bases; bases outside gene matches: 7. Germline V gene data show CDR1 as SNHLY and CDR2 as FYNNEI.

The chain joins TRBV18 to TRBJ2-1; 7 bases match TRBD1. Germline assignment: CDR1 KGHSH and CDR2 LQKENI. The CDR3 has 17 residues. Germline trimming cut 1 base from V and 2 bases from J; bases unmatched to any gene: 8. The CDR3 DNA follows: TGTGCCAGCTCACCACTCGACAGGGTCGGCGCCTACAATGAGCAGTTCTTC. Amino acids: CASSPLDRVGAYNEQFF.

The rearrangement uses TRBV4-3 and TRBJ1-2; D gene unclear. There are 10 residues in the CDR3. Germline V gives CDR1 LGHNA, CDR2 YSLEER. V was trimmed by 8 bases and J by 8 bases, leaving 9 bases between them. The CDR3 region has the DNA TGCGCCAGCGCGGAAGGAGGCTACACCTTC. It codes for CASAEGGYTF.

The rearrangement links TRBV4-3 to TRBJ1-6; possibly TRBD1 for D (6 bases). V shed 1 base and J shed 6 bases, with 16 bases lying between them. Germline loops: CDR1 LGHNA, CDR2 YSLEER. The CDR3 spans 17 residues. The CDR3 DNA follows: TGCGCCAGCAGCCAAGCCGGAACCGGGACAACTAATTCACCCCTCCACTTT. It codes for CASSQAGTGTTNSPLHF.

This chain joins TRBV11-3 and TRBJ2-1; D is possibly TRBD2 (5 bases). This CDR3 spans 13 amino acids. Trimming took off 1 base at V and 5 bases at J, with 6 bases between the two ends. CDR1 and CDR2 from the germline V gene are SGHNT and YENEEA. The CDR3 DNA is TGTGCCAGCAGCTTAGGGGAGAACAATGAGCAGTTCTTC. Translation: CASSLGENNEQFF.

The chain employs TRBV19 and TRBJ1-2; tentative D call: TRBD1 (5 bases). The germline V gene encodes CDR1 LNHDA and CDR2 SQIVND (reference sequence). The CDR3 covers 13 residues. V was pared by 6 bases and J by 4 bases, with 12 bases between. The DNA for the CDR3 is TGTGCCAGTAGCTTTGACACAGGCTATGGCTACACCTTC. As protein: CASSFDTGYGYTF.

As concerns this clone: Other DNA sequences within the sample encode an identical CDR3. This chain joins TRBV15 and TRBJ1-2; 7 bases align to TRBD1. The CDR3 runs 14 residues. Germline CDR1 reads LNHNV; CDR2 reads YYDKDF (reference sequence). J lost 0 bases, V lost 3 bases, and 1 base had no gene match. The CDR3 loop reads CATSRDRTNYGYTF. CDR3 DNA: TGTGCCACCAGCAGGGACAGGACTAACTATGGCTACACCTTC.

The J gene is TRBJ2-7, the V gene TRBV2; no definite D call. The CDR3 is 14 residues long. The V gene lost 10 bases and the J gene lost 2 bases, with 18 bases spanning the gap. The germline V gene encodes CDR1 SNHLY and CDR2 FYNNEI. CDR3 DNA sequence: TGTGCCACCACCCAGGCCGTCAAAGCCTACGAGCAGTACTTC. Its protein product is CATTQAVKAYEQYF.

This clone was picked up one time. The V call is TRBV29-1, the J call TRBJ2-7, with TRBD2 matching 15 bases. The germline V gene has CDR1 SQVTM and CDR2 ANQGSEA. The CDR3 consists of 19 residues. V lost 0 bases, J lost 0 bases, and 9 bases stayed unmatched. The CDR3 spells CSVEESGLAGGPSSYEQYF. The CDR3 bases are TGCAGCGTTGAAGAATCAGGACTAGCGGGGGGGCCAAGCTCCTACGAGCAGTACTTC.

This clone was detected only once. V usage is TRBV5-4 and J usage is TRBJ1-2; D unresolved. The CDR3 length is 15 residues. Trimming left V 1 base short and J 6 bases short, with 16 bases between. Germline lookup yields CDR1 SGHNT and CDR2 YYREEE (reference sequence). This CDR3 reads CASSLIGRPLDGYTF. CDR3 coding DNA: TGTGCCAGCAGCTTGATTGGGCGTCCCCTCGATGGCTACACCTTC.

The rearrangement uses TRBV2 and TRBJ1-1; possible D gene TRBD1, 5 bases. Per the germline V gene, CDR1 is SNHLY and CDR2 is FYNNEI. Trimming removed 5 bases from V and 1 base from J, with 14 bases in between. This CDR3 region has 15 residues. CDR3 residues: CASSPTSQGNTEAFF. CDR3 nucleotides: TGTGCCAGCAGTCCCACTTCGCAGGGGAACACTGAAGCTTTCTTT. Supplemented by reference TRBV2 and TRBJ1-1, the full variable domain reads EPEVTQTPSHQVTQMGQEVILRCVPISNHLYFYWYRQILGQKVEFLVSFYNNEISEKSEIFDDQFSVERPDGSNFTLKIRSTKLEDSAMYFCASSPTSQGNTEAFFGQGTRLTVV.

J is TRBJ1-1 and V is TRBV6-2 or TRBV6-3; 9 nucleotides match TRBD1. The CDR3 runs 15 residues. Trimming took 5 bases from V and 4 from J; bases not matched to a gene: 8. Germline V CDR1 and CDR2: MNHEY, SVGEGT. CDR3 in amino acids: CASSTGTGWGTEAFF. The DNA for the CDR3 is TGTGCCAGCAGTACCGGGACAGGGTGGGGCACTGAAGCTTTCTTT.

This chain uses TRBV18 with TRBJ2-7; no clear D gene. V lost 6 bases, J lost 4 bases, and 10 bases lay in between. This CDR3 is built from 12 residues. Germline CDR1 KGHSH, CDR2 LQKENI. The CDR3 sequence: CASSLGGYEQYF. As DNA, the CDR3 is TGTGCCAGCTCTCTAGGTGGGTACGAGCAGTACTTC. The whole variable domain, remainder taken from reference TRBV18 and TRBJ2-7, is NAGVMQNPRHLVRRRGQEARLRCSPMKGHSHVYWYRQLPEEGLKFMVYLQKENIIDESGMPKERFSAEFPKEGPSILRIQQVVRGDSAAYFCASSLGGYEQYFGPGTRLTVT.

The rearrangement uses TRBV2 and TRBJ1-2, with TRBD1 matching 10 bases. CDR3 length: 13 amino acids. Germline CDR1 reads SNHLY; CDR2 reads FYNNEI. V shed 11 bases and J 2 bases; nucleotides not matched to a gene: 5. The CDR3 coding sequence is TGTGCCTGTTCGGACAGGGGGAACTATGGCTACACCTTC. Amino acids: CACSDRGNYGYTF.

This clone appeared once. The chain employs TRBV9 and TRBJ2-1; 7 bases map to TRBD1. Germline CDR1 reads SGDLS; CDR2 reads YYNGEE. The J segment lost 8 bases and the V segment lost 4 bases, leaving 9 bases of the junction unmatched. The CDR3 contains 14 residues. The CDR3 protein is CASSSYRGSDEQFF. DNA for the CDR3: TGTGCCAGCAGCAGCTACAGGGGTAGCGATGAGCAGTTCTTC.

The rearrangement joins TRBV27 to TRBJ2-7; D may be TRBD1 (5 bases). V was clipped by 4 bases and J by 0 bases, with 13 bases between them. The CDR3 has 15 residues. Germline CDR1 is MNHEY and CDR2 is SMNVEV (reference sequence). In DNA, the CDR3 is TGTGCCAGCAGTTACAGCACAGGAAGCTCCTACGAGCAGTACTTC. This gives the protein CASSYSTGSSYEQYF.